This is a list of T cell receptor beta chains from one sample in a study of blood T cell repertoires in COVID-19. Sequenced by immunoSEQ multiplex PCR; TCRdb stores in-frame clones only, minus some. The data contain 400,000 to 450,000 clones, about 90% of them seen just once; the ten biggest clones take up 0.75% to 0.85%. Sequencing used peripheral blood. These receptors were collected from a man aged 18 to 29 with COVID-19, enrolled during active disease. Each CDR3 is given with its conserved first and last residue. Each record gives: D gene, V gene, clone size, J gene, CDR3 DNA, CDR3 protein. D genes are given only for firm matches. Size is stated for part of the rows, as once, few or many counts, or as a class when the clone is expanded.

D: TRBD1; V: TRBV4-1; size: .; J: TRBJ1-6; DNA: TGCGCCAGCAGCCCTAGGACAGGGGCGAATTCACCCCTCCACTTT; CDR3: CASSPRTGANSPLHF
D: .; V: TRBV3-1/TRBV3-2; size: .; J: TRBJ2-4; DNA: TGTGCCAGCAGCCAAAGTCGGGGTCGGGATCCAGCCAAAAACATTCAGTACTTC; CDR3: CASSQSRGRDPAKNIQYF
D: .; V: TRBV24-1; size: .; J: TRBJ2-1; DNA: TGTGCCACCAGTGATTTGGGGCGCAATGAGCAGTTCTTC; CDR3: CATSDLGRNEQFF
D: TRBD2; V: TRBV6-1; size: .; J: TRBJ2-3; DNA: TGTGCCAGCAGTGTAGTATCGGGACTAGCGGGCGATACGCAGTATTTT; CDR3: CASSVVSGLAGDTQYF
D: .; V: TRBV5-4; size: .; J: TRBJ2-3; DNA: TGTGCCAGCAGCTCGGACTCCAATACGCAGTATTTT; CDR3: CASSSDSNTQYF
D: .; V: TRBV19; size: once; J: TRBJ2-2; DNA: TGTGCCAGTAGTATAGAACAGGCGAACACCGGGGAGCTGTTTTTT; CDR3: CASSIEQANTGELFF
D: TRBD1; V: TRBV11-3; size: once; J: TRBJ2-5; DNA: TGTGCCAGCAGCTTAGGAGGGACAGTGTCTCAAGAGACCCAGTACTTC; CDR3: CASSLGGTVSQETQYF
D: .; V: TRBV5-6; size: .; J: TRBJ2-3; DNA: TGTGCCAGCAGCTTCGGGACTAGCACAGATACGCAGTATTTT; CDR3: CASSFGTSTDTQYF
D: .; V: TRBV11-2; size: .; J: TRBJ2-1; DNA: TGTGCCAGCAGCTTAGATCGATGGGCCAATGAGCAGTTCTTC; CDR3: CASSLDRWANEQFF
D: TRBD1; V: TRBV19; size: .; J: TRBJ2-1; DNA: TGTGCCAGTAGTCAGACAGGGGGAGACACCTACAATGAGCAGTTCTTC; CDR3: CASSQTGGDTYNEQFF
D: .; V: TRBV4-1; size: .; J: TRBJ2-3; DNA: TGCGCCAGCAGCCAAGTTGGGCGGGGTGCTAGCACAGATACGCAGTATTTT; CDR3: CASSQVGRGASTDTQYF
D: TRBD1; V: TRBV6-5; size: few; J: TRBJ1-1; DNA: TGTGCCAGCAGAACCGACAGGGTTAACACTGAAGCTTTCTTT; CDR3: CASRTDRVNTEAFF
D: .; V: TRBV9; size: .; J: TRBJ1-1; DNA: TGTGCCAGCAGCGTAGTCGAAGGACACGGCACTGAAGCTTTCTTT; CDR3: CASSVVEGHGTEAFF
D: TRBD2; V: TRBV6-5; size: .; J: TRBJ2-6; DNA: TGTGCCAGCAGTTACGGGGGGGCTGGGGCCAACGTCCTGACTTTC; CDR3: CASSYGGAGANVLTF
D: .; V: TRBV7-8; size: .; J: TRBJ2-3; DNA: TGTGCCAGCAGCCCAGGGGCAGATACGCAGTATTTT; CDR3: CASSPGADTQYF
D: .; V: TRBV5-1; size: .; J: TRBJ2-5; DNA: TGCGCCAGCAGCTTATCCCTAGCACAGGGAGAGACCCAGTACTTC; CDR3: CASSLSLAQGETQYF
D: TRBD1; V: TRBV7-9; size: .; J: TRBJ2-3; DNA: TGTGCCAGCAGCCCCGGACAGGGAATATACACAGATACGCAGTATTTT; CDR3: CASSPGQGIYTDTQYF